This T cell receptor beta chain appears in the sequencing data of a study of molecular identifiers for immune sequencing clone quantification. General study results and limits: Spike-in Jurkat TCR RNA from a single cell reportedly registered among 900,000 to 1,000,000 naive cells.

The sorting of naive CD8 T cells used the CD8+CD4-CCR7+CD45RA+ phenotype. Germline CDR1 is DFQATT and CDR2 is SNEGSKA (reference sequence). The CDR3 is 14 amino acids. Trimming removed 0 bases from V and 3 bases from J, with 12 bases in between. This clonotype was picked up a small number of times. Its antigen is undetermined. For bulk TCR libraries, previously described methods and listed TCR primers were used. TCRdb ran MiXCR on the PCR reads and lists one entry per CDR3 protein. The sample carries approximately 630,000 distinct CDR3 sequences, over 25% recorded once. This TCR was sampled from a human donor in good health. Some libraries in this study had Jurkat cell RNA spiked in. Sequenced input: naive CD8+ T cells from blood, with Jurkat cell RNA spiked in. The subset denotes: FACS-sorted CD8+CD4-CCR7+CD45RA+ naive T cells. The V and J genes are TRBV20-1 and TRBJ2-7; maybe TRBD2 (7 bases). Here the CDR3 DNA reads TGCAGTGCTAGAGATCTGAGGGGGGGCTACGAGCAGTACTTC. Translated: CSARDLRGGYEQYF.